One T cell receptor (beta chain) is described in this entry. The clone's antigen remains unknown. No qualities accompany the bases; no much larger clone lies one base away. Whole blood was collected in K2EDTA tubes by collaborating institutions according to the institutions' own protocols. For TCRbeta analysis, collaborator samples were shipped as frozen whole blood, as isolated PBMCs, or as DNA extracted from either sample type. The data stem from a study of blood T cell repertoires in COVID-19 (dated by TCRdb to the early 2020s). About the full investigation: The collaborator samples originated in the United States, Italy and Spain and spanned the acute and convalescent phases of COVID-19. The prospective study material was composed of cDNA or gDNA derived from T cells, B-cell-depleted T cells, or PBMCs. The dataset comprised deeply sampled blood TCRbeta repertoires from subjects exposed to, actively infected with, or recovered from COVID-19. The repertoires were released in a freely available public database intended as a resource for research on the immune response to SARS-CoV-2. Samples were obtained from the ongoing ImmuneRACE study (first 160 participants) and from 1,254 subjects provided by 6 global collaborators. Nearly every sample came with metadata listing a de-identified subject ID, COVID-19 status, age in years and sex. HLA class I and class II types, where available, came from metadata supplied by the sample provider rather than from assay-based typing.

CDR1 and CDR2 are drawn from the germline V gene: KGHDR, SFDVKD. Trimming removed 5 bases from V and 5 bases from J; the gene matches leave 5 bases unexplained. From the cysteine through the phenylalanine, the CDR3 covers 15 amino acids. Only CDR3 DNA is held: 45 bases, read in frame from base 1. Results the study describes overall, beyond this receptor: Clinical and demographic metadata were provided uncurated, with the amount varying by source and participant.

TCRbeta CDR3 regions were amplified from genomic DNA by means of the immunoSEQ Assay, a bias-controlled multiplex PCR. The authors' pipeline ran thus. The number of nucleated cells in each sample was estimated from the amplification of reference gene primers within the assay. To quantify the absolute abundance of each unique TCRbeta CDR3 rearrangement, sequence reads were collapsed and filtered. For each sample, productive Simpson clonality was calculated as the square root of Simpson's diversity index over productive rearrangements. Not all clones reach the TCRdb copy of this immuneACCESS table, which keeps in-frame sequences only. Checked studies attribute under half of the gap to unresolved V genes and leave the rest unexplained. V and J calls and clone size are as listed in that table; D and trimming were resolved from the DNA. Across this sample there are almost 50,000 clones, with around 83% seen only once. The top ten constitute 1.6% of the sample.

The sequencing sample was made of peripheral blood. The clonotype originates from a man aged 50 or older with acute or convalescent COVID-19. The chain employs TRBV24-1 and TRBJ2-3, and TRBD1 matches 11 of the central bases. The sequenced DNA: TGTGCCACCAGTGGGACAGGGGGCCCTGGAGATACGCAGTATTTT. Translation gives CATSGTGGPGDTQYF.